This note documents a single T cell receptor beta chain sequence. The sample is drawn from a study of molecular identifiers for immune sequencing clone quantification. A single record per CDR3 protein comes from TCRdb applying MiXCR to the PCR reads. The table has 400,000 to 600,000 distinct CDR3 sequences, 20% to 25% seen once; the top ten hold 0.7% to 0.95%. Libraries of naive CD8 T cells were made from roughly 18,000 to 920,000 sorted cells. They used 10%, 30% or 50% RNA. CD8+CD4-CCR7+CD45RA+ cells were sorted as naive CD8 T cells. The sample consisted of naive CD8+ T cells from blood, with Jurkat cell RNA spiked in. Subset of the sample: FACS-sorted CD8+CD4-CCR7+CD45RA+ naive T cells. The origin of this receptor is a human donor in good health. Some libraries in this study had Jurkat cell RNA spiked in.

In DNA form, the CDR3 reads TGTGCCAGCAGTTTATCGGGAGAGGATACGCAGTATTTT. The encoded protein is CASSLSGEDTQYF. The chain is built from TRBV12-3 or TRBV12-4 and TRBJ2-3; perhaps TRBD2 as D (6 bases). Trimming shortened V by 2 bases and J by 6 bases, and 9 bases separated the two germline ends. This CDR3 spans 13 amino acids.